One and the same sample provided the 11 T cell receptor beta chains below, sequenced in a study of blood T cell repertoires in COVID-19 (dated by TCRdb to the early 2020s). The library was made by the immunoSEQ multiplex PCR assay. Held by TCRdb, this immuneACCESS table contains in-frame sequences only and omits some clones. Under half of the omission traces to an unresolved V gene where checked; the cause of the rest is unknown. This sample holds 250,000 to 300,000 clones; roughly 91% were observed only once. More than 0.95% of the sample rests with the top ten. Material for sequencing was peripheral blood. The source of these receptors is a middle-aged woman who had recovered from COVID-19.

The rearrangement links TRBV5-6 to TRBJ2-5, with unresolved D. Trimming stripped 0 bases from V and 7 bases from J, with 10 bases between. CDR1 SGHDT and CDR2 YYEEEE come from the germline V gene. This CDR3 region has 13 residues. The chain's CDR3 is CASSLGEVRTQYF. CDR3 nucleotide sequence: TGTGCCAGCAGCTTGGGTGAGGTTCGGACCCAGTACTTC.

CDR3 sequence: CASSPSGRGGGPYEQYF. The CDR3 DNA reads as TGTGCCAGCAGCCCTAGCGGGAGGGGAGGGGGGCCCTACGAGCAGTACTTC. This chain uses TRBV27 with TRBJ2-7, with TRBD2 identical over 12 bases. The CDR3 runs 17 residues. The germline V gene has CDR1 MNHEY and CDR2 SMNVEV (reference sequence). Germline trimming cut 6 bases from V and 2 bases from J; bases unmatched to any gene: 11.

J is TRBJ2-2 and V is TRBV19; 7 nucleotides agree with TRBD2. Germline V gives CDR1 LNHDA, CDR2 SQIVND (reference sequence). Trimming at V came to 6 bases and at J to 1 base, leaving 5 bases not matched to a gene. This CDR3 region has 15 residues. CDR3 residues: CASSKTSRNTGELFF. The CDR3 DNA reads as TGTGCCAGTAGCAAGACTAGCCGGAACACCGGGGAGCTGTTTTTT. Based on the CDR3 plus reference TRBV19 and TRBJ2-2, the full variable domain is DGGITQSPKYLFRKEGQNVTLSCEQNLNHDAMYWYRQDPGQGLRLIYYSQIVNDFQKGDIAEGYSVSREKKESFPLTVTSAQKNPTAFYLCASSKTSRNTGELFFGEGSRLTVL.

In this sample, this clone turned up a few times. Additional DNA sequences in this sample encode the identical CDR3. This chain joins TRBV19 and TRBJ2-2; tentatively, D is TRBD2 (5 bases). Germline V gives CDR1 LNHDA, CDR2 SQIVND (reference sequence). The CDR3 has 15 residues. Trimming left V 3 bases short and J 0 bases short, with 8 bases between. DNA for the CDR3: TGTGCCAGTAGTATCGGAGGCACGAACACCGGGGAGCTGTTTTTT. Its translation is CASSIGGTNTGELFF.

The genes are TRBV5-1 and TRBJ1-4, with 10 nucleotides matching TRBD1. Losses at the gene ends were 2 bases for V and 4 bases for J; bases not matched to a gene: 11. This CDR3 region has 18 residues. CDR1 and CDR2 from the germline V gene are SGHRS and YFSETQ. The CDR3 sequence: CASSFRTPGTGVNEKLFF. CDR3 DNA sequence: TGCGCCAGCAGCTTCCGGACACCGGGGACAGGGGTTAATGAAAAACTGTTTTTT.

The V gene is TRBV6-5, the J gene TRBJ2-7; no clear D. Trimming cost V 11 bases and J 2 bases, with 13 bases left between them. The CDR3 is 12 residues long. The germline CDR1 and CDR2 sequences are MNHEY and SVGAGI. CDR3: CAGWAFPYEQYV. In DNA, the CDR3 is TGTGCCGGGTGGGCGTTCCCCTACGAGCAGTACGTC.

This clone showed up many times. The V and J genes are TRBV6-5 and TRBJ1-1; D ambiguous. CDR3 size: 14 residues. V gave up 4 bases and J gave up 3 bases, with 12 bases separating them. Germline CDR1 is MNHEY and CDR2 is SVGAGI. CDR3 sequence: CASSSWTGYTEAFF. The CDR3 DNA reads as TGTGCCAGCAGTTCCTGGACTGGGTACACTGAAGCTTTCTTT.

This chain connects TRBV3-1 (or the pseudogene TRBV3-2) to TRBJ1-2, with 10 positions matching TRBD1. The CDR3 covers 15 residues. V was pared by 5 bases and J by 6 bases, with 9 bases of the junction left unmatched. Looked up from germline, CDR1 is LGHDT and CDR2 is YNNKEL (reference sequence). The CDR3 bases are TGTGCCAGCAGCGACCCCGGGACAGGGGTCCATGGCTACACCTTC. Protein product: CASSDPGTGVHGYTF.

The J gene is TRBJ1-1, the V gene TRBV3-1 (or the pseudogene TRBV3-2), with D maybe TRBD1 (5 bases). Germline loops: CDR1 LGHDT, CDR2 YNNKEL (reference sequence). CDR3 length: 11 residues. Trimming took off 4 bases at V and 8 bases at J, with 8 bases between the two ends. CDR3 bases: TGTGCCAGCAGCCGCGGGGCCGAAGCTTTCTTT. Its translation: CASSRGAEAFF.

The genes are TRBV4-3 and TRBJ2-1; 11 bases agree with TRBD2. Germline V gives CDR1 LGHNA, CDR2 YSLEER. V gave up 9 bases and J gave up 0 bases; unmatched junction bases: 19. The CDR3 has 20 amino acids. CDR3 coding DNA: TGCGCCAGTCCTACCTTCGGGGCTAGCGGGAGGTATGCCTCCTACAATGAGCAGTTCTTC. Translating gives CASPTFGASGRYASYNEQFF.

This chain uses TRBV19 with TRBJ2-7, with 7 bases identical to TRBD1. The V and J ends lost 3 bases and 1 base, in that order; junction bases with no gene match: 6. This CDR3 has 15 residues. In germline, CDR1 is LNHDA, CDR2 SQIVND (reference sequence). CDR3 coding DNA: TGTGCCAGTAGTATCCACGGACAGGTTTCCTACGAGCAGTACTTC. Amino acids: CASSIHGQVSYEQYF.